The clone carrying this T cell receptor beta chain was observed a single time. The antigen remains undetermined. Treatment indicated: oral pan-JAK inhibitor, 5-10 mg twice daily. cDNA reverse transcribed from extracted RNA served as the sequencing template. Some clones are missing from TCRdb's copy, which holds only in-frame ones; the method was immunoSEQ multiplex PCR. The top ten clones hold 1.6% of a sample with about 220,000 clones, more than 45% of them seen once. The data were taken from a study of CD8+ T cells in alopecia areata. For the study at large: Twice daily, treated patients received 5 to 10 mg of oral tofacitinib. The drug, tofacitinib, lasted 6 to 18 months, followed by 6 months off drug.

Study conclusions and caveats: How baseline CD8+ expansion relates to response remains uncertain (there was one nonresponder).

Germline CDR1 is SGHRS and CDR2 is YFSETQ. With 1 base removed from V and 7 bases from J, the gap between germline ends came to 15 bases. The CDR3 sequence is 16 residues long. V gene TRBV5-1 combines with J gene TRBJ1-6, with D possibly TRBD1 on 5 matching bases. The receptor comes from a human donor with alopecia areata. Specimen: CD4+ T cells sorted from blood, collected at week 4, from a patient treated with tofacitinib. CDR3: CASSLPTGTGNSPLHF. DNA of the CDR3: TGCGCCAGCAGCTTGCCAACCGGGACCGGGAATTCACCCCTCCACTTT.